What follows is one T cell receptor beta chain and its context. The data derive from a study of human T cells and chemical hapten exposure. Study-level information: The study sensitized with 2% DPC on an approximately 2 cm by approximately 2 cm patch of upper inner arm skin. Upper-back patch tests with 0.01% DPC were read at 6 days. The study traced per-sample TCR yield variation mainly to small differences in pooled library volumes.

MiXCR was run by TCRdb on the RACE reads, yielding one entry per CDR3 protein. Seen here are some 350,000 distinct CDR3 sequences, around 6.9% observed once, and the top ten hold about 8%. As to time point: patch test 1, 2 weeks after DPC sensitization. Treatment specified: therapeutic diphenylcyclopropenone sensitization with weekly scalp DPC. Extraction of total RNA was performed on unfractionated whole blood. The sample here was whole blood, taken in connection with sensitization to the hapten diphenylcyclopropenone (DPC). This receptor was identified in a woman between 18 and 29 years old with alopecia areata. Some clones in this sample may be carry-over from other donors' samples.

In nucleotides, the CDR3 is TGTGCCAGCAGCTTAGGGAGAGACTTTTCTCCCCTCCACTTT. Its protein is CASSLGRDFSPLHF. The J gene is TRBJ1-6, the V gene TRBV7-2; D unresolved. Germline assignment: CDR1 SGHTA and CDR2 FQGNSA. Deletions cut 1 base from V and 13 bases from J, with 14 bases between. The CDR3 is 14 amino acids. Full variable domain (rest looked up from reference TRBV7-2 and TRBJ1-6): GAGVSQSPSNKVTEKGKDVELRCDPISGHTALYWYRQSLGQGLEFLIYFQGNSAPDKSGLPSDRFSAERTGGSVSTLTIQRTQQEDSAVYLCASSLGRDFSPLHFGNGTRLTVT.